A selection of T cell receptor beta chains follows, all from one sample in a study of molecular identifiers for immune sequencing clone quantification. Each CDR3 protein is one row after TCRdb ran MiXCR on the PCR reads. The sample lists about half a million distinct CDR3 sequences, roughly 23% occurring once. The sample was naive CD8+ T cells from blood, with Jurkat cell RNA spiked in. The receptors come from a human donor in good health. Some libraries in this study had Jurkat cell RNA spiked in. CDR3s include the opening cysteine and the closing phenylalanine or tryptophan. Each record gives: J gene, D gene, clone size, V gene, CDR3 DNA, CDR3 protein. The D gene is left open where the match is weak. The size of a clone is reported for some rows only, either as once, few or many, or as a class for expanded clones.

j_gene: TRBJ2-2; d_gene: TRBD2; abundance: -; v_gene: TRBV5-1; CDR3nt: TGCGCCAGCATCCCGGGACTAGCGGGAGCGAACACCGGGGAGCTGTTTTTT; CDR3aa: CASIPGLAGANTGELFF
j_gene: TRBJ2-1; d_gene: TRBD2; abundance: -; v_gene: TRBV6-5; CDR3nt: TGTGCCAGCAGTTACTCTACAATAGGGACTAGCTCCTACAATGAGCGGTTCTTC; CDR3aa: CASSYSTIGTSSYNERFF
j_gene: TRBJ2-1; d_gene: -; abundance: few; v_gene: TRBV25-1; CDR3nt: TGTGCCAGCAGTGATAGCGGCAATGAGCAGTTCTTC; CDR3aa: CASSDSGNEQFF
j_gene: TRBJ1-1; d_gene: TRBD1; abundance: many; v_gene: TRBV29-1; CDR3nt: TGCAGCGTTGACGGGACAGGGCTGGAATCTGAAGCTTTCTTT; CDR3aa: CSVDGTGLESEAFF
j_gene: TRBJ2-7; d_gene: -; abundance: -; v_gene: TRBV6-2/TRBV6-3; CDR3nt: TGTGCCAGCAGTTACTTTCAGGGCGCCTACGAGCAGTACTTC; CDR3aa: CASSYFQGAYEQYF
j_gene: TRBJ2-3; d_gene: -; abundance: many; v_gene: TRBV2; CDR3nt: TGTGCCAGCAGTGATGAGGCGCTCGGGCAGTATTTT; CDR3aa: CASSDEALGQYF
j_gene: TRBJ2-7; d_gene: -; abundance: -; v_gene: TRBV5-6; CDR3nt: TGTGCCAGCAGCCAGCTAGGTGCCCTCGAGCAGTACTTC; CDR3aa: CASSQLGALEQYF
j_gene: TRBJ2-1; d_gene: TRBD2; abundance: few; v_gene: TRBV5-1; CDR3nt: TGCGCCAGCAGCTTGGGAACTAGCGGGGGGACGAATGAGCAGTTCTTC; CDR3aa: CASSLGTSGGTNEQFF
j_gene: TRBJ2-7; d_gene: TRBD1; abundance: many; v_gene: TRBV20-1; CDR3nt: TGCAGTGCCACGACAGGGACCTACGAGCAGTACTTC; CDR3aa: CSATTGTYEQYF
j_gene: TRBJ2-3; d_gene: -; abundance: -; v_gene: TRBV7-9; CDR3nt: TGTGCCGGCAGGAGGGGAACAGATACGCAGTATTTT; CDR3aa: CAGRRGTDTQYF
j_gene: TRBJ2-5; d_gene: -; abundance: few; v_gene: TRBV6-5; CDR3nt: TGTGCCAGCAGACGGGACTTAGAAGGGACCCAGTACTTC; CDR3aa: CASRRDLEGTQYF
j_gene: TRBJ1-2; d_gene: TRBD1; abundance: -; v_gene: TRBV12-3/TRBV12-4; CDR3nt: TGTGCCAGCAACCCGACAGGGGTAGCCTATGGCTACACCTTC; CDR3aa: CASNPTGVAYGYTF
j_gene: TRBJ2-7; d_gene: -; abundance: few; v_gene: TRBV7-9; CDR3nt: TGTGCCAGCAGCGGGCGGGGTTTTGGGGAGTACCAGCGGCAGTACTTC; CDR3aa: CASSGRGFGEYQRQYF
j_gene: TRBJ2-7; d_gene: -; abundance: -; v_gene: TRBV16; CDR3nt: TGTGCCAGCTCAAAGGTTTCCTACGAGCAGTACTTC; CDR3aa: CASSKVSYEQYF
j_gene: TRBJ2-2; d_gene: TRBD1; abundance: -; v_gene: TRBV7-9; CDR3nt: TGTGCCAGCAGCCCAATAACGGGACAGGGTAACACCGGGGAGCTGTTTTTT; CDR3aa: CASSPITGQGNTGELFF
j_gene: TRBJ2-3; d_gene: TRBD2; abundance: many; v_gene: TRBV4-3; CDR3nt: TGCGCCAGCAGCCAAGGACTAGCGAGCGGCACAGATACGCAGTATTTT; CDR3aa: CASSQGLASGTDTQYF
j_gene: TRBJ2-5; d_gene: TRBD1; abundance: -; v_gene: TRBV7-9; CDR3nt: TGTGCCAGCAGCTCCCCGGGACAGATAGAGGCCCAGTACTTC; CDR3aa: CASSSPGQIEAQYF
j_gene: TRBJ2-7; d_gene: -; abundance: -; v_gene: TRBV7-2; CDR3nt: TGTGCCAGCAGCTCCCAACAGGGTGTCAAGCAGTACTTC; CDR3aa: CASSSQQGVKQYF
j_gene: TRBJ2-5; d_gene: TRBD2; abundance: -; v_gene: TRBV5-5; CDR3nt: TGTGCCAGCAGCCTAATAGCGGGGACCCAAGAGACCCAGTACTTC; CDR3aa: CASSLIAGTQETQYF
j_gene: TRBJ1-1; d_gene: TRBD1; abundance: -; v_gene: TRBV5-1; CDR3nt: TGCGCCAGCAGCCCTGGACAGGGGGCCTTGGCTAGCTCTGAAGCTTTCTTT; CDR3aa: CASSPGQGALASSEAFF
j_gene: TRBJ2-5; d_gene: TRBD2; abundance: many; v_gene: TRBV5-4; CDR3nt: TGTGCCAGCAGCTTGGGGCCGGGACTAGCGACCCAAGAGACCCAGTACTTC; CDR3aa: CASSLGPGLATQETQYF
j_gene: TRBJ2-5; d_gene: -; abundance: many; v_gene: TRBV29-1; CDR3nt: TGCAGCGTTGAAAGCGGAGAAGGGGGTTTCAGGGCCCAGTACTTC; CDR3aa: CSVESGEGGFRAQYF
j_gene: TRBJ2-2; d_gene: -; abundance: many; v_gene: TRBV4-1; CDR3nt: TGCGCCAGCAGCCAAGAGTCGGCAGGGCGCACCGGGGAGCTGTTTTTT; CDR3aa: CASSQESAGRTGELFF
j_gene: TRBJ2-7; d_gene: TRBD1; abundance: few; v_gene: TRBV5-1; CDR3nt: TGCGCCAGCAGCAGAGACCCCGGGACAGGCCTCTCCTACGAGCAGTACTTC; CDR3aa: CASSRDPGTGLSYEQYF
j_gene: TRBJ2-7; d_gene: -; abundance: few; v_gene: TRBV7-9; CDR3nt: TGTGCCAGCAGCTTAGGTGGGGGGAGAAACTACGAGCAGTACTTC; CDR3aa: CASSLGGGRNYEQYF
j_gene: TRBJ2-1; d_gene: TRBD2; abundance: few; v_gene: TRBV28; CDR3nt: TGTGCCAGCAGTTTATCTAGACTAGCGGGAAACGAGCAGTTCTTC; CDR3aa: CASSLSRLAGNEQFF
j_gene: TRBJ2-7; d_gene: TRBD1; abundance: few; v_gene: TRBV4-1; CDR3nt: TGCGCCAGCAGCCAAGGAGGACAGGGGAGCTACGAGCAGTACTTC; CDR3aa: CASSQGGQGSYEQYF
j_gene: TRBJ2-7; d_gene: -; abundance: -; v_gene: TRBV6-2/TRBV6-3; CDR3nt: TGTGCCAGCAGTGTGGTAGGTATCGCCTACGAGCAGTACTTC; CDR3aa: CASSVVGIAYEQYF
j_gene: TRBJ2-3; d_gene: -; abundance: many; v_gene: TRBV13; CDR3nt: TGTGCCAGCAGCACTACCTCCGGGACTCCTAAAGGGGCTTCTAGCACAGATACGCAGTATTTT; CDR3aa: CASSTTSGTPKGASSTDTQYF
j_gene: TRBJ2-2; d_gene: -; abundance: -; v_gene: TRBV11-1; CDR3nt: TGTACCAGCAGCTTAGCAGGATCCGGGGAGCTGTTTTTT; CDR3aa: CTSSLAGSGELFF
j_gene: TRBJ2-3; d_gene: -; abundance: few; v_gene: TRBV30; CDR3nt: TGTGCCTGGAGTGCCGGGACACGCAACACAGATACGCAGTATTTT; CDR3aa: CAWSAGTRNTDTQYF
j_gene: TRBJ2-1; d_gene: TRBD1; abundance: few; v_gene: TRBV30; CDR3nt: TGTGCCTGGGAAGCGGGACAGGGCTACAATGAGCAGTTCTTC; CDR3aa: CAWEAGQGYNEQFF
j_gene: TRBJ1-2; d_gene: -; abundance: many; v_gene: TRBV6-2/TRBV6-3; CDR3nt: TGTGCCAGCAGCTACGGCGACTATGGCTACACCTTC; CDR3aa: CASSYGDYGYTF
j_gene: TRBJ1-1; d_gene: -; abundance: many; v_gene: TRBV15; CDR3nt: TGTGCCACCAGCAGATTCGAGGGGAGGATGACTGAAGCTTTCTTT; CDR3aa: CATSRFEGRMTEAFF
j_gene: TRBJ1-1; d_gene: -; abundance: many; v_gene: TRBV13; CDR3nt: TGTGCCAGCAGTTTGGGCCAGCAGAACACTGAAGCTTTCTTT; CDR3aa: CASSLGQQNTEAFF
j_gene: TRBJ2-7; d_gene: TRBD2; abundance: few; v_gene: TRBV19; CDR3nt: TGTGCCAGTAGTATTATTGCCAGGACTAGCGGTAGCTACGAGCAGTACTTC; CDR3aa: CASSIIARTSGSYEQYF
j_gene: TRBJ2-5; d_gene: TRBD1; abundance: many; v_gene: TRBV23-1; CDR3nt: TGCGCCAGCAGTCGAGGGGACAGGGGGTTCCAGTACTTC; CDR3aa: CASSRGDRGFQYF
j_gene: TRBJ2-3; d_gene: -; abundance: -; v_gene: TRBV5-1; CDR3nt: TGCGCCAGCAGCTTGGCCATTAAGGGGGGATCAGATACGCAGTATTTT; CDR3aa: CASSLAIKGGSDTQYF
j_gene: TRBJ2-1; d_gene: -; abundance: many; v_gene: TRBV20-1; CDR3nt: TGCAGTGCTAGAGATGTAGGAGGGAGCTCCTACAATGAGCAGTTCTTC; CDR3aa: CSARDVGGSSYNEQFF
j_gene: TRBJ2-7; d_gene: -; abundance: few; v_gene: TRBV27; CDR3nt: TGTGCCAGCAGGGACAGTACTGATTCCTACGAGCAGTACTTC; CDR3aa: CASRDSTDSYEQYF
j_gene: TRBJ1-2; d_gene: -; abundance: -; v_gene: TRBV12-3/TRBV12-4; CDR3nt: TGTGCCAGCACCCCGACAGTAAACTATGGCTACACCTTC; CDR3aa: CASTPTVNYGYTF
j_gene: TRBJ2-7; d_gene: TRBD1; abundance: few; v_gene: TRBV20-1; CDR3nt: TGCAGTGCTAGGGGCCGGGACAGGGTTTCCTACGAGCAGTACTTC; CDR3aa: CSARGRDRVSYEQYF
j_gene: TRBJ1-1; d_gene: TRBD1; abundance: few; v_gene: TRBV27; CDR3nt: TGTGCCAGCAGCTCGCTGTGGGGGGTTGAGGGGGCGAACACTGAAGCTTTCTTT; CDR3aa: CASSSLWGVEGANTEAFF
j_gene: TRBJ2-1; d_gene: -; abundance: few; v_gene: TRBV4-3; CDR3nt: TGCGCCAGCAGCCAAGATTGGGTGCGACAGCAGTTCTTC; CDR3aa: CASSQDWVRQQFF
j_gene: TRBJ2-3; d_gene: -; abundance: many; v_gene: TRBV29-1; CDR3nt: TGCACCGCCGAGGGACCCCTCATGAATACGCAGTATTTT; CDR3aa: CTAEGPLMNTQYF
j_gene: TRBJ2-1; d_gene: -; abundance: many; v_gene: TRBV5-6; CDR3nt: TGTGCCAGCAGCCCCCTGCGGCAGAACAATGAGCAGTTCTTC; CDR3aa: CASSPLRQNNEQFF
j_gene: TRBJ2-2; d_gene: -; abundance: many; v_gene: TRBV12-3/TRBV12-4; CDR3nt: TGTGCCAGCAGGGGCCGGGACGTCGGGAACACCGGGGAGCTGTTTTTT; CDR3aa: CASRGRDVGNTGELFF
j_gene: TRBJ2-1; d_gene: -; abundance: few; v_gene: TRBV6-2/TRBV6-3; CDR3nt: TGTGCCAGCGAAACACAAAAGGGAGTCCAGCATGAGCAGTTCTTC; CDR3aa: CASETQKGVQHEQFF
j_gene: TRBJ2-2; d_gene: -; abundance: few; v_gene: TRBV6-2/TRBV6-3; CDR3nt: TGTGCCAGCAGCCCTCCCCCCGGGGAGCTGTTTTTT; CDR3aa: CASSPPPGELFF
j_gene: TRBJ2-5; d_gene: TRBD2; abundance: few; v_gene: TRBV12-3/TRBV12-4; CDR3nt: TGTGCCACCCGGGGGGGGGGGAACCAAGAGACCCAGTACTTC; CDR3aa: CATRGGGNQETQYF
j_gene: TRBJ2-1; d_gene: -; abundance: few; v_gene: TRBV5-1; CDR3nt: TGCGCCAGCAGCCCCCCAGGGACGGACAACTCCTACAATGAGCAGTTCTTC; CDR3aa: CASSPPGTDNSYNEQFF